These 5 T cell receptor beta chains were all obtained from the same sample, sequenced in a study of blood T cells in healthy people across ages. For the second PCR, which ran for roughly 7 to 11 cycles, a sample-barcoded 5' primer and a J-beta primer mix were used. TCRdb itself ran the 5' RACE reads through MiXCR, one entry per CDR3 protein. Among some 1.7 million distinct CDR3 sequences listed, 28% were seen once. Material: blood. Receptors were obtained from a woman between 25 and 40 years old in good health.

V and J are TRBV21-1 and TRBJ2-7; TRBD2 was called by the table and not checked on the DNA. TRBV21-1 is recorded as a pseudogene. This CDR3 is 18 amino acids long. CDR3 region: CASGKGRTSGRGSYEQYF. CDR3 bases: TGTGCCAGCGGCAAAGGGAGGACTAGCGGGAGGGGGTCCTACGAGCAGTACTTC.

In this sample, this clonotype turned up a few times. The J gene is TRBJ1-4, the V gene TRBV12-3 or TRBV12-4; tentatively, D is TRBD1 (6 bases). The CDR3 covers 12 residues. V lost 8 bases and J lost 8, with 12 bases in between. CDR3: CASRGQREKLFF. CDR3 nucleotides: TGTGCCAGCCGAGGACAGCGGGAAAAACTGTTTTTT.

The V gene is TRBV6-6, the J gene TRBJ2-7, with D perhaps TRBD1 or TRBD2 (5 bases each). The tail of the sequence fits TRBJ2-5 better, so the J call may be wrong. From germline, CDR1 is MNHNY and CDR2 SVGAGI (reference sequence). This CDR3 is built from 14 residues. The CDR3: CASSLTGTGMTQYF. The DNA of the CDR3 is TGTGCCAGCAGCCTCACAGGAACGGGGATGACCCAGTACTTC.

J is TRBJ1-1 and V is TRBV11-2, with 11 bases aligning to TRBD1. The germline V gene has CDR1 SGHAT and CDR2 FQNNGV. Unmatched junction bases numbered 6, after V lost 5 bases and J lost 4 bases. The CDR3 has 15 residues. The CDR3 region is CASSRGDRGTTEAFF. The DNA of the CDR3 is TGTGCCAGCAGCCGGGGGGACAGGGGGACCACTGAAGCTTTCTTT.

This clonotype was seen only a few times. This rearrangement joins TRBV7-7 to TRBJ2-1; D might be TRBD2 (5 bases). Between the trimmed V and J ends, which lost 1 base and 8 bases, there was a span of 9 bases. The CDR3 is made up of 13 amino acids. Per the germline V gene, CDR1 is SSHAT and CDR2 is FNYEAQ (reference sequence). The CDR3 nucleotides read TGTGCCAGCAGCTTAGGGCCGGAGGATGAGCAGTTCTTC. This encodes CASSLGPEDEQFF.